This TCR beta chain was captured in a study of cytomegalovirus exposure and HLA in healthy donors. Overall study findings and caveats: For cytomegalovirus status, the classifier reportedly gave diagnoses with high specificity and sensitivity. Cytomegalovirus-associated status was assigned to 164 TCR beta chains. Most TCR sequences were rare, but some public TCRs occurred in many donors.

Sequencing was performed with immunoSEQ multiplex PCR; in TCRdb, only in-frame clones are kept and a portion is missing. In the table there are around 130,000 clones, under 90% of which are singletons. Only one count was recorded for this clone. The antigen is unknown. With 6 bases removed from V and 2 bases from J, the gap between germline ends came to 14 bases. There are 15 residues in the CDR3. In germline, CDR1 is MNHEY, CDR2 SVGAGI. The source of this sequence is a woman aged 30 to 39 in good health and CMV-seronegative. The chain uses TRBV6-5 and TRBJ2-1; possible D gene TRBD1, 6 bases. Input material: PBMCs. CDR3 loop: CASRPPGVPYNEQFF. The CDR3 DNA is TGTGCCAGCAGACCCCCAGGGGTCCCCTACAATGAGCAGTTCTTC.